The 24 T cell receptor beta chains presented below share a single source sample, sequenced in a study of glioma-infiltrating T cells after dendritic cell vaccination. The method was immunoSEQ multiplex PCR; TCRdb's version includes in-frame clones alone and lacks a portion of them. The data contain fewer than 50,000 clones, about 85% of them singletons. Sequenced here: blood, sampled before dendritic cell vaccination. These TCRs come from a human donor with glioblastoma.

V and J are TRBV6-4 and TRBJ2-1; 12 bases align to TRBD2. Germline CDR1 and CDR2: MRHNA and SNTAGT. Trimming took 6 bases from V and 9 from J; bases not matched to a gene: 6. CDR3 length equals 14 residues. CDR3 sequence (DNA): TGTGCCAGCAGCGCGACTAGCGGGAGTAGTGAGCAGTTCTTC. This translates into CASSATSGSSEQFF.

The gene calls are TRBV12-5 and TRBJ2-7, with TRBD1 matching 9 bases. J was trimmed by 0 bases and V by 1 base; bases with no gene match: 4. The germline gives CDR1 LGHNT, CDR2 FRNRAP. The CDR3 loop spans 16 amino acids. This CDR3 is CASGLGGTGSSYEQYF. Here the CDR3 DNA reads TGTGCTAGTGGTTTGGGAGGGACAGGGAGCTCCTACGAGCAGTACTTC.

The CDR3 reads CASSLGPGGSGELFF. CDR3 in DNA: TGTGCCAGCAGCTTAGGGCCAGGGGGATCCGGGGAGCTGTTTTTT. V gene TRBV5-6 combines with J gene TRBJ2-2; TRBD1 matches at 7 bases. The CDR3 totals 15 residues. Germline V gene lookup returns CDR1 SGHDT and CDR2 YYEEEE. J lost 6 bases, V lost 2 bases, and 7 bases had no gene match.

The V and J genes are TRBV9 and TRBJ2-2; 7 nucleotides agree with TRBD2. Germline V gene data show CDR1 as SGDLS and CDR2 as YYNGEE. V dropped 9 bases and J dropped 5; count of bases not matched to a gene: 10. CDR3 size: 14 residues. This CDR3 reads CATARESSTGELFF. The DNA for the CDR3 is TGTGCCACCGCGCGGGAGAGTTCGACCGGGGAGCTGTTTTTT.

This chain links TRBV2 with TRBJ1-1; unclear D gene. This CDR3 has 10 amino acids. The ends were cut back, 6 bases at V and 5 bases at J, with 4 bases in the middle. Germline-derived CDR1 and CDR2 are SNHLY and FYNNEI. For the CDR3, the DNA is TGTGCCAGCAGACAAACTGAAGCTTTCTTT. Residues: CASRQTEAFF.

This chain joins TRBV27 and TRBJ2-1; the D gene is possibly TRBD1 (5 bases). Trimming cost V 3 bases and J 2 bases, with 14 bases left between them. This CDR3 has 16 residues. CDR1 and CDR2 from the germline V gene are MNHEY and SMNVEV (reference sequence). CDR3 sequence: CASSFRQMSTYNEQFF. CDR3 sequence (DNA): TGTGCCAGCAGTTTCCGACAGATGAGCACCTACAATGAGCAGTTCTTC.

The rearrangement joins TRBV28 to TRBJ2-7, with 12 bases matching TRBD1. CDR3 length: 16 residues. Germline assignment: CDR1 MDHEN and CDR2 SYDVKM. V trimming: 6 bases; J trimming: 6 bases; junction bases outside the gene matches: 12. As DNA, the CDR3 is TGTGCCAGCAGGGGGGTTCCGGGACAGGGGGCAAGCGAGCAGTACTTC. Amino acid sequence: CASRGVPGQGASEQYF.

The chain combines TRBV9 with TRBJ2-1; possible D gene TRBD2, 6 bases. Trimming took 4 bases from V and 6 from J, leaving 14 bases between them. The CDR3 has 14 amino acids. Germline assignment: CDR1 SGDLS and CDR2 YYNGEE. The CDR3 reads CASSPRAGFNEQFF. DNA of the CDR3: TGTGCCAGCAGCCCTCGGGCGGGGTTCAATGAGCAGTTCTTC.

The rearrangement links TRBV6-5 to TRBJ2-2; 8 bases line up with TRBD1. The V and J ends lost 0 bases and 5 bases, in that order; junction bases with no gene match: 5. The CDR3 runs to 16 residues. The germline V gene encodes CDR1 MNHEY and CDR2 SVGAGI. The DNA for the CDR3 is TGTGCCAGCAGTTACTCGACCAGGGGGCTTACCGGGGAGCTGTTTTTT. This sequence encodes CASSYSTRGLTGELFF.

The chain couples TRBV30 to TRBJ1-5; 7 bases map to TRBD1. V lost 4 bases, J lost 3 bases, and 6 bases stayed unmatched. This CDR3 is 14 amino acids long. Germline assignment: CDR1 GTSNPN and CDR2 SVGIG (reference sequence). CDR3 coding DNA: TGTGCCTGGACCCAAGGGGGCGCCAATCAGCCCCAGCATTTT. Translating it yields CAWTQGGANQPQHF.

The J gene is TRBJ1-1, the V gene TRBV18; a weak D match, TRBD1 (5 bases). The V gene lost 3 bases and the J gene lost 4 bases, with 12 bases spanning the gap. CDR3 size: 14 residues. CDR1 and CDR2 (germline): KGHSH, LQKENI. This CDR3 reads CASSPSRAGTEAFF. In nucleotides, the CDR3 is TGTGCCAGCTCACCGTCCAGGGCTGGCACTGAAGCTTTCTTT.

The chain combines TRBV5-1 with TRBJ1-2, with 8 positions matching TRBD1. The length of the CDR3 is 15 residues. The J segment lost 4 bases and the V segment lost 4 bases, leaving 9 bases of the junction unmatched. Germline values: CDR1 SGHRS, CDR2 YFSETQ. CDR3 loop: CASSASSGGSYGYTF. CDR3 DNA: TGCGCCAGCAGCGCAAGCTCAGGGGGCAGCTATGGCTACACCTTC.

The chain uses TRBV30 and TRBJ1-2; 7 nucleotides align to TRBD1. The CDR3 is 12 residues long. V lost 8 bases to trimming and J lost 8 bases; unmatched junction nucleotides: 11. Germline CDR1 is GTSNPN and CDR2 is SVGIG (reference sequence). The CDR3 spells CAAGTELRGYTF. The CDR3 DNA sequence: TGTGCCGCCGGGACAGAGCTAAGAGGCTACACCTTC.

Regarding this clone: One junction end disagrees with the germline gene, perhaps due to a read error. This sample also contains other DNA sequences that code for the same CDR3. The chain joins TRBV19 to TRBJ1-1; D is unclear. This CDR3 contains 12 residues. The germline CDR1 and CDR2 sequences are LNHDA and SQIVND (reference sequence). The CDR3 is CASSMVRAQAFF. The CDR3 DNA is TGCGCCAGTAGTATGGTGAGGGCCCAAGCTTTCTTT.

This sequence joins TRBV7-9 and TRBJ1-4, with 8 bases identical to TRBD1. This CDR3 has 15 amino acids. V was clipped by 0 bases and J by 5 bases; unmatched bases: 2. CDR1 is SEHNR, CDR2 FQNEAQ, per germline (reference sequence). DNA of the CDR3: TGTGCCAGCAGCTTAGCGGCAGGGGGCAATGAAAAACTGTTTTTT. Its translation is CASSLAAGGNEKLFF.

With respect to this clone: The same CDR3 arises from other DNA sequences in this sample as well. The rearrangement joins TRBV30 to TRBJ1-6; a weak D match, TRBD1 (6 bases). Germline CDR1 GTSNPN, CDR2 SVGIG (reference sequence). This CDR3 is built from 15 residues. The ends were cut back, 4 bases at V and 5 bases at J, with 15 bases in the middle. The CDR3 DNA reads TGTGCCTGGATGATGGCAGGGGTCCATAATTCACCCCTCCACTTT. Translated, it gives CAWMMAGVHNSPLHF.

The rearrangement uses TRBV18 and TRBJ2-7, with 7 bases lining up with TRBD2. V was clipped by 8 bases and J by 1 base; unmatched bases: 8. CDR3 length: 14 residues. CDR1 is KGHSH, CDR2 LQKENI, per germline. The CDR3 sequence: CASSTGLFSYEQYF. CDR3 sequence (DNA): TGTGCCAGCAGTACGGGACTATTTTCCTACGAGCAGTACTTC.

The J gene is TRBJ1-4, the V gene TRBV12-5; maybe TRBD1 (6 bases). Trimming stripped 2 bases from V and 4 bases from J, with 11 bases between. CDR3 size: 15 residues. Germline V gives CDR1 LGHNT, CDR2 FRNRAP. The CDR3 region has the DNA TGTGCTAGTGGTTTGCACAGGGATCTTAATGAAAAACTGTTTTTT. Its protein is CASGLHRDLNEKLFF.

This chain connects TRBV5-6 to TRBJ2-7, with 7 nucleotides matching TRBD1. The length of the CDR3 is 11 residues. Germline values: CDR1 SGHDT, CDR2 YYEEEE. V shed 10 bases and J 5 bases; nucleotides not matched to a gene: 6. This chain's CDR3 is CASTQGDEQYF. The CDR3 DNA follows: TGTGCCTCCACCCAGGGGGACGAGCAGTACTTC.

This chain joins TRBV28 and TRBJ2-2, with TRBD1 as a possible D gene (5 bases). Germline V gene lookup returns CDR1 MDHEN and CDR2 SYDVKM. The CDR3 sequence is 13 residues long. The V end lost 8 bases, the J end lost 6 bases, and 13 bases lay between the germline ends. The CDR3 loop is CASQTEWAGELFF. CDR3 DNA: TGTGCCAGCCAGACAGAATGGGCCGGGGAGCTGTTTTTT.

The CDR3 DNA reads TGCGCCAGCAGCCCCTCCCCGGGACTAGTCGGCTATGGCTACACCTTC. It is translated as CASSPSPGLVGYGYTF. V is TRBV4-3 and J is TRBJ1-2; the D gene is possibly TRBD1 (5 bases). CDR1 is LGHNA and CDR2 is YSLEER in the germline V gene. The CDR3 totals 16 residues. V was clipped by 4 bases and J by 4 bases, with 19 bases between them.

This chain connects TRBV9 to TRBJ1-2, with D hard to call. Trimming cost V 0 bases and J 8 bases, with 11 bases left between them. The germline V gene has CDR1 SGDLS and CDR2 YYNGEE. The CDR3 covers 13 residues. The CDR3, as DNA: TGTGCCAGCAGCGTAGGCGCCGGGGAGGGCTACACCTTC. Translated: CASSVGAGEGYTF.

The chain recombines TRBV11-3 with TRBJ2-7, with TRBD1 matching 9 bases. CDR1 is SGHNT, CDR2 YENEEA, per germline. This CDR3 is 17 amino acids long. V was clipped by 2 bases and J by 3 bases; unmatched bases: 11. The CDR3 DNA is TGTGCCAGCAGCTTACGGACAGGGGTAGGAGCAAGCTACGAGCAGTACTTC. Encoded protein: CASSLRTGVGASYEQYF.

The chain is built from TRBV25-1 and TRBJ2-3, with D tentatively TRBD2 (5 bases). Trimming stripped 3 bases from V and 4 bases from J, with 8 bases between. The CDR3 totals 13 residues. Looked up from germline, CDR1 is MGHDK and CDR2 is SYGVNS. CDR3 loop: CASSDVGADTQYF. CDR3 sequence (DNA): TGTGCCAGCAGTGATGTCGGGGCAGATACGCAGTATTTT.